A single sample gave rise to the 14 T cell receptor beta chains below, sequenced in a study of patients and donors after allogeneic stem cell transplantation. TCRdb independently ran MiXCR on the RT-PCR reads; one entry per CDR3 protein. This table has 800,000 to 1,000,000 distinct CDR3 sequences, roughly 18% appearing once. Source material: blood, either unsorted or a sorted T cell fraction (not recorded which). All receptors come from a human donor who was either an allogeneic HSCT recipient or a stem cell or donor lymphocyte infusion donor (not recorded which). It is not recorded whose cells these are; they may come from a transplant donor.

This rearrangement joins TRBV20-1 to TRBJ2-1; no firm D call. The CDR3 is 13 residues long. The V end was cut by 1 base, the J end by 7 bases, with 11 bases between. CDR1 is DFQATT and CDR2 is SNEGSKA in the germline V gene (reference sequence). The CDR3 here is CSARAMGINEQFF. The CDR3 DNA reads as TGCAGTGCTAGAGCTATGGGAATAAATGAGCAGTTCTTC.

This clonotype was picked up a small number of times. CDR3 loop: CASIHTGSEQYF. The CDR3 DNA sequence: TGTGCCAGCATCCACACAGGGTCCGAGCAGTACTTC. This chain uses TRBV28 with TRBJ2-7, with TRBD1 as a possible D gene (6 bases). Germline-derived CDR1 and CDR2 are MDHEN and SYDVKM. Between the trimmed V and J ends, which lost 7 bases and 6 bases, there was a span of 13 bases. This CDR3 region has 12 residues.

This clonotype was observed a handful of times. The V gene is TRBV7-2, the J gene TRBJ1-2; D call uncertain. Trimming removed 2 bases from V and 6 bases from J, with 7 bases in between. The germline gives CDR1 SGHTA, CDR2 FQGNSA. The CDR3 is made up of 12 amino acids. CDR3 sequence (DNA): TGTGCCAGCAGCTTAATAACGAATGGCTACACCTTC. Protein product: CASSLITNGYTF.

This clonotype showed up just a few times. The CDR3 protein is CASRSLAYSSYEQYF. CDR3 nucleotide sequence: TGCGCCAGCCGATCACTAGCGTACAGCTCCTACGAGCAGTACTTC. This rearrangement joins TRBV10-2 to TRBJ2-7, with 7 bases identical to TRBD2. CDR1 and CDR2 (germline): WSHSY, SAAADI. V lost 8 bases and J lost 0; bases outside the gene matches: 10. The CDR3 runs to 15 residues.

The V call is TRBV5-1, the J call TRBJ2-1; tentative D call: TRBD2 (5 bases). The ends were cut back, 7 bases at V and 9 bases at J, with 14 bases in the middle. CDR1 is SGHRS, CDR2 YFSETQ, per germline. The CDR3 covers 12 residues. CDR3 amino acids: CASSVDWSEQFF. The CDR3 DNA sequence: TGCGCCAGCTCCGTGGACTGGAGTGAGCAGTTCTTC.

This clonotype was counted only a few times. CDR3 region: CSARGLRITDTQYF. The DNA for the CDR3 is TGCAGTGCTAGGGGACTGAGGATCACAGATACGCAGTATTTT. The chain employs TRBV20-1 and TRBJ2-3; D might be TRBD2 (6 bases). Trimming shortened V by 3 bases and J by 2 bases, and 12 bases separated the two germline ends. Germline values: CDR1 DFQATT, CDR2 SNEGSKA (reference sequence). The CDR3 consists of 14 residues.

This clonotype was counted a few times. This rearrangement joins TRBV15 to TRBJ1-5; D is ambiguous. Germline values: CDR1 LNHNV, CDR2 YYDKDF (reference sequence). V was clipped by 0 bases and J by 7 bases, with 16 bases between them. The CDR3 length is 16 residues. Here the CDR3 reads CATSRDRREMGQPQHF. CDR3 nucleotides: TGTGCCACCAGCAGAGATCGACGGGAAATGGGGCAGCCCCAGCATTTT.

The chain links TRBV11-3 to TRBJ2-1; 7 bases align to TRBD2. The junction had 8 bases not matched to a gene; V was cut back by 4 bases and J by 8 bases. CDR3 length: 14 residues. Germline assignment: CDR1 SGHNT and CDR2 YENEEA. The CDR3 DNA is TGTGCCAGCAGCTGGACTAGTAGGGGCGATGAGCAGTTCTTC. As protein: CASSWTSRGDEQFF.

The chain carries TRBV20-1 and TRBJ2-1; perhaps D is TRBD1 or TRBD2 (5 bases each). Germline assignment: CDR1 DFQATT and CDR2 SNEGSKA (reference sequence). Trimming pared 2 bases from V and 7 bases from J, leaving 18 bases between. The CDR3 extends over 15 amino acids. CDR3 in DNA: TGCAGTGCTAGATATGGGTCGGGACGCCCGAATGAGCAGTTCTTC. Residues: CSARYGSGRPNEQFF.

The chain recombines TRBV9 with TRBJ1-2; 7 positions match TRBD1. V was pared by 6 bases and J by 4 bases, with 9 bases of the junction left unmatched. Germline values: CDR1 SGDLS, CDR2 YYNGEE. This CDR3 contains 14 residues. CDR3 protein: CASNPAAGGYGYTF. In DNA form, the CDR3 reads TGTGCCAGCAACCCGGCGGCAGGGGGCTATGGCTACACCTTC.

The genes are TRBV9 and TRBJ2-4, with 7 bases matching TRBD1. The CDR3 has 15 residues. In germline, CDR1 is SGDLS, CDR2 YYNGEE. After removal of 3 bases from V and 6 bases from J, the junction contained 9 bases not matched to a gene. CDR3 bases: TGTGCCAGCAGCGCTACCCCGACAGGGCTAAACATTCAGTACTTC. Its protein is CASSATPTGLNIQYF.

This clonotype was counted only a few times. V is TRBV27 and J is TRBJ1-1, with D uncertain. Per the germline V gene, CDR1 is MNHEY and CDR2 is SMNVEV (reference sequence). The germline V and J ends were trimmed by 5 bases and 1 base, with 14 bases remaining between them. The CDR3 covers 15 residues. The CDR3 bases are TGTGCCAGCAGTGAATATGGACCCGAGAACACTGAAGCTTTCTTT. Its protein is CASSEYGPENTEAFF.

This clonotype has a handful of counts. The chain combines TRBV7-3 with TRBJ2-1; 7 bases agree with TRBD2. This CDR3 comprises 16 residues. Trimming at V came to 1 base and at J to 9 bases, leaving 12 bases not matched to a gene. Germline V lookup: CDR1 SGHTA, CDR2 FQGTGA. The CDR3 region has the DNA TGTGCCAGCAGCTTAATTATGGGGGGGGGTCGGAGTGAGCAGTTCTTC. Translated: CASSLIMGGGRSEQFF. Using reference TRBV7-3 and TRBJ2-1 for the parts outside the CDR3, the full variable domain is GAGVSQTPSNKVTEKGKYVELRCDPISGHTALYWYRQSLGQGPEFLIYFQGTGAADDSGLPNDRFFAVRPEGSVSTLKIQRTERGDSAVYLCASSLIMGGGRSEQFFGPGTRLTVL.

The gene calls are TRBV20-1 and TRBJ1-2, with 7 nucleotides matching TRBD1. The CDR3 runs 12 residues. J gave up 6 bases and V 3 bases, and 4 bases lay outside the gene matches. Germline-derived CDR1 and CDR2 are DFQATT and SNEGSKA (reference sequence). The CDR3 DNA is TGCAGTGCTAGTCAGGGGGGGAATGGCTACACCTTC. This sequence encodes CSASQGGNGYTF.